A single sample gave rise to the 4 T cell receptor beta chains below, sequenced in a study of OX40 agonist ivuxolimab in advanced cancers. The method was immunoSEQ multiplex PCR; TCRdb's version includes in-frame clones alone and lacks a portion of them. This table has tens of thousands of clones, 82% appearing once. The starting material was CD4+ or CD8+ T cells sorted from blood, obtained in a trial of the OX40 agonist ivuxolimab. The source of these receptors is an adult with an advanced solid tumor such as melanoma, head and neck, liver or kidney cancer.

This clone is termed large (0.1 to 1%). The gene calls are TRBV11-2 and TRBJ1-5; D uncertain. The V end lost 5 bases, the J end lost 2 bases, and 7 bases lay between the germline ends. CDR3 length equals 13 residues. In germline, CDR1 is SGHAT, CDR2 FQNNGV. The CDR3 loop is CASSQFGNQPQHF. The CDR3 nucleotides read TGTGCCAGCAGCCAGTTTGGCAATCAGCCCCAGCATTTT.

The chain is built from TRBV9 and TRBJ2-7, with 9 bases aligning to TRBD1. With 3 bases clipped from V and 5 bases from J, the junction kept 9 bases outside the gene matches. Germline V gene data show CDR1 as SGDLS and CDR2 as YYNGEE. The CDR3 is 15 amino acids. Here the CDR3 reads CASSGTGTGRNEQYF. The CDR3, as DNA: TGTGCCAGCAGCGGTACCGGGACAGGGCGCAACGAGCAGTACTTC. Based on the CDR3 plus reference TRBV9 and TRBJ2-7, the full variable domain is DSGVTQTPKHLITATGQRVTLRCSPRSGDLSVYWYQQSLDQGLQFLIQYYNGEERAKGNILERFSAQQFPDLHSELNLSSLELGDSALYFCASSGTGTGRNEQYFGPGTRLTVT.

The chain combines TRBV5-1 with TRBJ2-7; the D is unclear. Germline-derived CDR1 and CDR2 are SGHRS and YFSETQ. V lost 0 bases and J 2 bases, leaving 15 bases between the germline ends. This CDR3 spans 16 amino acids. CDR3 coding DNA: TGCGCCAGCAGCTTGGCCCCAGGCGGATTGACCTACGAGCAGTACTTC. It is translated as CASSLAPGGLTYEQYF.

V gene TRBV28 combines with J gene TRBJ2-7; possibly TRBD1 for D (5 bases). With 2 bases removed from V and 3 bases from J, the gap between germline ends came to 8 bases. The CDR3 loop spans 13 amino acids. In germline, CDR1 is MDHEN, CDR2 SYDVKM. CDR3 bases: TGTGCCAGCAGTTTAGGCAGGGTCTACGAGCAGTACTTC. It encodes CASSLGRVYEQYF. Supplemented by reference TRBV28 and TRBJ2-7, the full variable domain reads DVKVTQSSRYLVKRTGEKVFLECVQDMDHENMFWYRQDPGLGLRLIYFSYDVKMKEKGDIPEGYSVSREKKERFSLILESASTNQTSMYLCASSLGRVYEQYFGPGTRLTVT.